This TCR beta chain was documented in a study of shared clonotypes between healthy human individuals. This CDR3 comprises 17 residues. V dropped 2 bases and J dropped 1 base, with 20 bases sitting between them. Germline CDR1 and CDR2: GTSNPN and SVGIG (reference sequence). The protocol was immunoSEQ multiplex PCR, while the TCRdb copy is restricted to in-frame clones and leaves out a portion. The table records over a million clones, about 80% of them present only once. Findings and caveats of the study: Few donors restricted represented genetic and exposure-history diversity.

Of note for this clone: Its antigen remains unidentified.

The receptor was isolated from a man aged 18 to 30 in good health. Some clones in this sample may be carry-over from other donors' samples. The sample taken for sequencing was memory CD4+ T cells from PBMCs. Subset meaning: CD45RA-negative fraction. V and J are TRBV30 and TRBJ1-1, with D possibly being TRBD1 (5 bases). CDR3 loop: CAWSRFGGLQGNTEAFF. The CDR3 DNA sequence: TGTGCCTGGAGTAGATTCGGTGGATTGCAGGGGAACACTGAAGCTTTCTTT. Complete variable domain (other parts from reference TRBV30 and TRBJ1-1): SQTIHQWPATLVQPVGSPLSLECTVEGTSNPNLYWYRQAAGRGLQLLFYSVGIGQISSEVPQNLSASRPQDRQFILSSKKLLLSDSGFYLCAWSRFGGLQGNTEAFFGQGTRLTVV.